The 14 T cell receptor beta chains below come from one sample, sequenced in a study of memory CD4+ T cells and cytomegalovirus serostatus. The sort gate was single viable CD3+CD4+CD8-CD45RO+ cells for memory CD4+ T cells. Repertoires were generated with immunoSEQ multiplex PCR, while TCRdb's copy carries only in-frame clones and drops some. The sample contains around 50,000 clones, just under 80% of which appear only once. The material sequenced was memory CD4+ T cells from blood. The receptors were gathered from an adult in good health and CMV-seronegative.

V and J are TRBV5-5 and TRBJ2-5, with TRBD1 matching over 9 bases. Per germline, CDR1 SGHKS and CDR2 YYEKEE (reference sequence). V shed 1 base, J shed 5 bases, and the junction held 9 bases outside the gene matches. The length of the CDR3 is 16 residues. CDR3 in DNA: TGTGCCAGCAGCTTGAGGTGGGGACAGGGAGTGGAGACCCAGTACTTC. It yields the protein CASSLRWGQGVETQYF. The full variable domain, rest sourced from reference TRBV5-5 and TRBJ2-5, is DAGVTQSPTHLIKTRGQQVTLRCSPISGHKSVSWYQQVLGQGPQFIFQYYEKEERGRGNFPDRFSARQFPNYSSELNVNALLLGDSALYLCASSLRWGQGVETQYFGPGTRLLVL.

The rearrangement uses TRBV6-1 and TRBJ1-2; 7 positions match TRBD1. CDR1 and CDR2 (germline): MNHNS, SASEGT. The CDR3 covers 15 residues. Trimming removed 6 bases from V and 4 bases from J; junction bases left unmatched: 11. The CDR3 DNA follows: TGTGCCAGCAGCGAATCCGACAGGGCTACCTATGGCTACACCTTC. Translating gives CASSESDRATYGYTF.

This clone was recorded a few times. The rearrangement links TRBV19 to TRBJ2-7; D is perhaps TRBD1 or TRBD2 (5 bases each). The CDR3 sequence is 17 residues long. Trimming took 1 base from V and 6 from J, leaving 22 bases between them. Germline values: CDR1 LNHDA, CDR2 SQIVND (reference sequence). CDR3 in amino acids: CASSIGNRRTDRGEQYF. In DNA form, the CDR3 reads TGTGCCAGTAGTATAGGTAACAGGAGGACGGACCGTGGCGAGCAGTACTTC.

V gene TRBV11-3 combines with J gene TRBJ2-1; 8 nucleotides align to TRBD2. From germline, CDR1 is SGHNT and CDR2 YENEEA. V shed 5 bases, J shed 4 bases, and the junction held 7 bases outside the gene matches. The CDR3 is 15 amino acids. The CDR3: CASSPTGGLYNEQFF. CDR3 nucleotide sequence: TGTGCCAGCAGCCCAACGGGGGGGCTATACAATGAGCAGTTCTTC.

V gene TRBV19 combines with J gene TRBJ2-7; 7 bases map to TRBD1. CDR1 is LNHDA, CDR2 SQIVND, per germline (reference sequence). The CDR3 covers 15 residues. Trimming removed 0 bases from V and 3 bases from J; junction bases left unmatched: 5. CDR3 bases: TGTGCCAGTAGTATAGAGGGGACAGCACGCTACGAGCAGTACTTC. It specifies CASSIEGTARYEQYF.

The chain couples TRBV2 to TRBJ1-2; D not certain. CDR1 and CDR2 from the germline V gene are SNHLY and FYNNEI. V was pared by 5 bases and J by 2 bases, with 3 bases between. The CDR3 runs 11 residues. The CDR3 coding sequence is TGTGCCAGCAGTTTAAACTATGGCTACACCTTC. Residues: CASSLNYGYTF.

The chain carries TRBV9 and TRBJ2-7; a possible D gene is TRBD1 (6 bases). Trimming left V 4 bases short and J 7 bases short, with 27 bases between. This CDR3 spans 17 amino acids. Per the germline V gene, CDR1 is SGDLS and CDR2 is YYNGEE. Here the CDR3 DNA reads TGTGCCAGCAGCCCAGGGGTGCGAGGGGCCACCCCTGGGGAGCAGTACTTC. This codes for CASSPGVRGATPGEQYF. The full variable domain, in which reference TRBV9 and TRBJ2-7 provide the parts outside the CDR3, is DSGVTQTPKHLITATGQRVTLRCSPRSGDLSVYWYQQSLDQGLQFLIQYYNGEERAKGNILERFSAQQFPDLHSELNLSSLELGDSALYFCASSPGVRGATPGEQYFGPGTRLTVT.

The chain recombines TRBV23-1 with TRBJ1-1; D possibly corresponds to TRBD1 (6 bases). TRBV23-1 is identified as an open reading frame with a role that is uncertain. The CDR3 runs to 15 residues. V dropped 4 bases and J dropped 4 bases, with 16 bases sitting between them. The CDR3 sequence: CASSPPGHFGTEAFF. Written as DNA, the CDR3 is TGCGCCAGCAGTCCCCCGGGACACTTCGGCACTGAAGCTTTCTTT.

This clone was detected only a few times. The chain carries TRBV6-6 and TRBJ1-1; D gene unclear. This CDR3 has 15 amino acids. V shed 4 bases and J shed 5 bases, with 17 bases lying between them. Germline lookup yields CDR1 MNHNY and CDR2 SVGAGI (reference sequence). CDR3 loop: CASSSHKVVGTEAFF. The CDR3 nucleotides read TGTGCCAGCAGTTCTCACAAGGTCGTGGGGACTGAAGCTTTCTTT.

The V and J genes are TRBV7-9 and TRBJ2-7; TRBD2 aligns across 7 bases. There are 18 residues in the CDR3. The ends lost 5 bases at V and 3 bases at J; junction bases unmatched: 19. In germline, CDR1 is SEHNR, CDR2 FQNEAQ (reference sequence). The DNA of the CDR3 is TGTGCCAGCAGCCTCTCCAAACTAGCGACGGATCGGTACTACGAGCAGTACTTC. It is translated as CASSLSKLATDRYYEQYF.

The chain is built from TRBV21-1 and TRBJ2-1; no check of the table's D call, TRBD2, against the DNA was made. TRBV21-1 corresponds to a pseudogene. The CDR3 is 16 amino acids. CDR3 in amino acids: CASSKNSGRVGNEQFF. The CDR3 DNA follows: TGTGCCAGCAGCAAAAATAGCGGGAGGGTTGGGAATGAGCAGTTCTTC.

CDR3 sequence (DNA): TGTGCCAGCAGCCCAAGGGACGGGCGAAACGAGCAGTACTTC. This encodes CASSPRDGRNEQYF. This chain links TRBV5-5 with TRBJ2-7, with D perhaps TRBD1 or TRBD2 (5 bases each). This CDR3 has 14 residues. From germline, CDR1 is SGHKS and CDR2 YYEKEE (reference sequence). V was clipped by 4 bases and J by 5 bases, with 16 bases between them.

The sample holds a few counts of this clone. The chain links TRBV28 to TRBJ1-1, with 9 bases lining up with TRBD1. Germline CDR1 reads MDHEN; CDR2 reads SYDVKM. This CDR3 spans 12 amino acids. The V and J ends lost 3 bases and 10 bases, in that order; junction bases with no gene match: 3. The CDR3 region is CASSFGQGTAFF. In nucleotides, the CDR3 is TGTGCCAGCAGTTTCGGACAGGGGACAGCTTTCTTT.

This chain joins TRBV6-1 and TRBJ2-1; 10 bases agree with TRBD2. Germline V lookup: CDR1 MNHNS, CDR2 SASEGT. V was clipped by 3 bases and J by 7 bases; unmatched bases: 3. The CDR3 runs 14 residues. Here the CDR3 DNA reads TGTGCCAGCAGTGATTGGGGACTAGCGAATGAGCAGTTCTTC. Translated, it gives CASSDWGLANEQFF.